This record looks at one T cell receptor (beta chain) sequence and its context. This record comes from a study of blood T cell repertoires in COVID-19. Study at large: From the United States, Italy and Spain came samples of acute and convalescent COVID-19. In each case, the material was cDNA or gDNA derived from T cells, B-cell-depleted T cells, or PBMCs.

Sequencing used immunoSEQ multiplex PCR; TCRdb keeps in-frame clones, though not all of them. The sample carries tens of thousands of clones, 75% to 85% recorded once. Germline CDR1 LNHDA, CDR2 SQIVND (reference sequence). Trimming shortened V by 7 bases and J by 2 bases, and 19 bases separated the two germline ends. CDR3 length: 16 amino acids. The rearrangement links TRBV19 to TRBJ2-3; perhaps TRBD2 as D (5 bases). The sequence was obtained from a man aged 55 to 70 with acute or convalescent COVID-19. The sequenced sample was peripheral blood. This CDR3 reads CASTPGSKGATDTQYF. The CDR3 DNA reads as TGTGCCAGTACCCCAGGATCGAAGGGAGCCACAGATACGCAGTATTTT.